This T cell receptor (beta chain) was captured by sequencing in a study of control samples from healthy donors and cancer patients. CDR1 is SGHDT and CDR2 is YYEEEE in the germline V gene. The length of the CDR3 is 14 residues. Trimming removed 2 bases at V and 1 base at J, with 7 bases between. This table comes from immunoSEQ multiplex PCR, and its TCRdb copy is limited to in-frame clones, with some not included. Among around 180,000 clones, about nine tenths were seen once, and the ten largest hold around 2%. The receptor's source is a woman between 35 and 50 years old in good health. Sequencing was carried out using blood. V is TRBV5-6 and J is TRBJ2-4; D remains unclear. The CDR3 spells CASSFFGAKNIQYF. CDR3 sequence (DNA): TGTGCCAGCAGCTTCTTCGGGGCCAAAAACATTCAGTACTTC.